The present TCR beta chain was sequenced within a study of T-cell reconstitution after alpha-beta-depleted transplantation in children. This clonotype was seen ten or more times. Molecular barcoding with unique molecular identifiers was used for the TCRbeta library. MiXCR was run by TCRdb on the PCR reads, yielding one entry per CDR3 protein. The sample contains hundreds of thousands of distinct CDR3 sequences, about 15% of which appear only once. This material consisted of PBMCs from the stem cell graft donor, taken from the stem cell graft. The clonotype originates from a human donor who donated a stem cell graft to a child with acute myeloid leukemia.

The CDR3 DNA reads TGTGCCAGCAGTTTCTCCCGGGGGGCGAACACTGAAGCTTTCTTT. Its protein is CASSFSRGANTEAFF. This chain links TRBV12-3 or TRBV12-4 with TRBJ1-1; a weak D match, TRBD1 (6 bases). The CDR3 consists of 15 residues. V was pared by 3 bases and J by 1 base, with 12 bases between.